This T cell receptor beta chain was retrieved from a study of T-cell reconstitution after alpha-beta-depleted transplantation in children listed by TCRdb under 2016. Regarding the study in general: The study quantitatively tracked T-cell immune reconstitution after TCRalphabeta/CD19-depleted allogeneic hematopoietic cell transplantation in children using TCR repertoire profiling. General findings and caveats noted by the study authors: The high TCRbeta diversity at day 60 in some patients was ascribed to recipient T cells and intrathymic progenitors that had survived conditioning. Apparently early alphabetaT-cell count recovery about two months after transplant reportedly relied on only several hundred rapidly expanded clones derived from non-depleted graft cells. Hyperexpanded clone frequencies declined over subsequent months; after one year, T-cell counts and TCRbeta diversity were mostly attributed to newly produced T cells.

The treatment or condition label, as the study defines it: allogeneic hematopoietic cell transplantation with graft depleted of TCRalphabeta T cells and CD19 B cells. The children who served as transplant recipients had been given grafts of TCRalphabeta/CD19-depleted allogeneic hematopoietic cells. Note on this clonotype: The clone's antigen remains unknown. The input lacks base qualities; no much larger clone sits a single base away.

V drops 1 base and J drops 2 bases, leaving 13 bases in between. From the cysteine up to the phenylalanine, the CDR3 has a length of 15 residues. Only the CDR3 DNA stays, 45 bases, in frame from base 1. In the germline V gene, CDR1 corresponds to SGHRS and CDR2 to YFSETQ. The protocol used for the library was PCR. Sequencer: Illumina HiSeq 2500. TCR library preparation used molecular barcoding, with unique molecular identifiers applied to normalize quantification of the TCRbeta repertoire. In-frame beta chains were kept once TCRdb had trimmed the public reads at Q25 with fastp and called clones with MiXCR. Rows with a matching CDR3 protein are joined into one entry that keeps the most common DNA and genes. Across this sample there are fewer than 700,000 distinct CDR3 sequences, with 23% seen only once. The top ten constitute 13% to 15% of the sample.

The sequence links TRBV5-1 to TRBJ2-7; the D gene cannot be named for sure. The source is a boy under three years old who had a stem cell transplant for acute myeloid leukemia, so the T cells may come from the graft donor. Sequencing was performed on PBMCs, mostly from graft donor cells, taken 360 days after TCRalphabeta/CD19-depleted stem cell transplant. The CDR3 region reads CASSLSPDPPYEQYF. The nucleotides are TGCGCCAGCAGCTTGAGTCCAGATCCACCCTACGAGCAGTACTTC. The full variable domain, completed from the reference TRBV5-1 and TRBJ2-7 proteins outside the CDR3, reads KAGVTQTPRYLIKTRGQQVTLSCSPISGHRSVSWYQQTPGQGLQFLFEYFSETQRNKGNFPGRFSGRQFSNSRSEMNVSTLELGDSALYLCASSLSPDPPYEQYFGPGTRLTVT.